Listed below are T cell receptor beta chains from one sample, sequenced in a study of cytomegalovirus exposure and HLA in healthy donors. Repertoires were generated with immunoSEQ multiplex PCR, while TCRdb's copy carries only in-frame clones and drops some. Here the sample spans under 150,000 clones, about four fifths being singletons. Sequencing was performed on PBMCs. Receptor source: a woman between 40 and 50 years old in good health and CMV-seropositive. The CDR3 runs from the conserved cysteine through the conserved F or W. The order of the fields is J gene, CDR3 length, V gene, CDR3 protein.

j_gene: TRBJ1-2; len: 12; v_gene: TRBV19; CDR3aa: CASSPRGAGYTF
j_gene: TRBJ2-4; len: 15; v_gene: TRBV6-1; CDR3aa: CASSEVAESKNIQYF
j_gene: TRBJ2-6; len: 15; v_gene: TRBV7-6; CDR3aa: CASSSGGSGANVLTF
j_gene: TRBJ2-1; len: 12; v_gene: TRBV5-1; CDR3aa: CASSPSYNEQFF
j_gene: TRBJ2-3; len: 17; v_gene: TRBV19; CDR3aa: CASSPRGIAEIPDTQYF
j_gene: TRBJ2-6; len: 16; v_gene: TRBV7-7; CDR3aa: CASGDPTGSGANVLTF
j_gene: TRBJ2-5; len: 11; v_gene: TRBV2; CDR3aa: CARDRQETQYF
j_gene: TRBJ1-5; len: 16; v_gene: TRBV2; CDR3aa: CASSLQGRSSNQPQHF
j_gene: TRBJ1-1; len: 16; v_gene: TRBV19; CDR3aa: CASSYRTGMSWTEAFF
j_gene: TRBJ1-1; len: 14; v_gene: TRBV19; CDR3aa: CASSKDRVNTEAFF
j_gene: TRBJ1-2; len: 17; v_gene: TRBV28; CDR3aa: CATPSGTGAGGNYGYTF
j_gene: TRBJ2-1; len: 13; v_gene: TRBV6-5; CDR3aa: CASSYSWRDEQFF
j_gene: TRBJ2-7; len: 15; v_gene: TRBV5-5; CDR3aa: CASSWGTANIYEQYF
j_gene: .; len: 18; v_gene: TRBV7-2; CDR3aa: CASSLNQGLAGISYEQYF
j_gene: TRBJ2-1; len: 16; v_gene: TRBV4-1; CDR3aa: CASSQGPPYQGNEQFF
j_gene: TRBJ1-4; len: 14; v_gene: TRBV25-1; CDR3aa: CASSEGGWGEKLFF
j_gene: TRBJ2-1; len: 12; v_gene: TRBV28; CDR3aa: CASSYGGNEQFF
j_gene: TRBJ1-3; len: 14; v_gene: TRBV6-5; CDR3aa: CASSSPGGSNTIYF
j_gene: TRBJ2-2; len: 16; v_gene: TRBV27; CDR3aa: CASSRNIRVNTGELFF
j_gene: TRBJ2-1; len: 16; v_gene: TRBV19; CDR3aa: CASSMGSGSGYNEQFF
j_gene: TRBJ1-2; len: 11; v_gene: TRBV20-1; CDR3aa: CSLDTVYGYTF
j_gene: TRBJ2-7; len: 14; v_gene: TRBV28; CDR3aa: CASSFPGLKQEQYF
j_gene: TRBJ2-1; len: 17; v_gene: TRBV19; CDR3aa: CASSPPWGTRGDNEQFF
j_gene: TRBJ1-3; len: 16; v_gene: TRBV13; CDR3aa: CASSLGPQGGRNTIYF
j_gene: TRBJ2-1; len: 16; v_gene: TRBV18; CDR3aa: CASSRTSGYSYNEQFF
j_gene: TRBJ2-3; len: 15; v_gene: TRBV7-9; CDR3aa: CSSSRGAGSTDTQYF
j_gene: .; len: 16; v_gene: TRBV19; CDR3aa: CASSTAGAGASYEQYF
j_gene: TRBJ2-7; len: 14; v_gene: TRBV6-1; CDR3aa: CASILTGGPYEQYF
j_gene: TRBJ1-1; len: 16; v_gene: TRBV4-1; CDR3aa: CASSQFPTGSRAEAFF
j_gene: TRBJ2-1; len: 14; v_gene: TRBV18; CDR3aa: CASSPRDRGVEQFF
j_gene: TRBJ2-1; len: 13; v_gene: TRBV27; CDR3aa: CASRPRVGTPQFF
j_gene: TRBJ1-2; len: 12; v_gene: TRBV2; CDR3aa: CASREDRYGYTF
j_gene: TRBJ2-7; len: 12; v_gene: TRBV30; CDR3aa: CAWQREAYEQYF
j_gene: TRBJ1-1; len: 13; v_gene: TRBV19; CDR3aa: CASSGQGNTEAFF
j_gene: TRBJ2-1; len: 13; v_gene: TRBV2; CDR3aa: CASSVWSYNEQFF
j_gene: TRBJ1-2; len: 13; v_gene: TRBV5-8; CDR3aa: CASSNDINSGYTF
j_gene: TRBJ2-2; len: 17; v_gene: TRBV10-3; CDR3aa: CAISETSGRPGTGELFF
j_gene: TRBJ2-3; len: 15; v_gene: TRBV2; CDR3aa: CASSDRSSATDTQYF
j_gene: TRBJ2-3; len: 13; v_gene: TRBV5-1; CDR3aa: CASSAGSGVGQYF
j_gene: TRBJ2-3; len: 16; v_gene: TRBV9; CDR3aa: CASSTGLAGGGDTQYF
j_gene: TRBJ1-1; len: 18; v_gene: TRBV25-1; CDR3aa: CASSDGTPGQVRLNEAFF
j_gene: TRBJ2-7; len: 16; v_gene: TRBV19; CDR3aa: CASSMGWVAGTYEQYF
j_gene: TRBJ2-2; len: 14; v_gene: TRBV5-1; CDR3aa: CASSWDSNTGELFF
j_gene: TRBJ2-2; len: 15; v_gene: TRBV15; CDR3aa: CATSRTSANTGELFF
j_gene: TRBJ2-1; len: 19; v_gene: TRBV9; CDR3aa: CASSATSFAGGPRGNEQFF
j_gene: TRBJ1-3; len: 15; v_gene: TRBV7-2; CDR3aa: CASSLATGWGNTIYF
j_gene: TRBJ2-7; len: 14; v_gene: TRBV6-1; CDR3aa: CASKATGANYEQYF
j_gene: TRBJ2-2; len: 15; v_gene: TRBV11-3; CDR3aa: CASSLSSANTGELFF
j_gene: TRBJ2-3; len: 16; v_gene: TRBV10-3; CDR3aa: CAISDPGAGGTDTQYF
j_gene: TRBJ2-1; len: 16; v_gene: TRBV7-9; CDR3aa: CSSSLVRLAGDNEQFF
j_gene: TRBJ2-5; len: 12; v_gene: TRBV2; CDR3aa: CATSGGQETQYF
j_gene: TRBJ2-7; len: 13; v_gene: TRBV7-2; CDR3aa: CASSLARAGEQYF